This T cell receptor (beta chain) came from a study of blood T cell repertoires in COVID-19. Repertoires were generated with immunoSEQ multiplex PCR, while TCRdb's copy carries only in-frame clones and drops some. The sample holds under 250,000 clones, about 86% seen once. The CDR3 contains 15 residues. V was cut by 0 bases and J by 4 bases, with 12 bases left in between. Looked up from germline, CDR1 is MNHNY and CDR2 is SVGAGI (reference sequence). The sequence derives from a man aged 50 or older with active or convalescent COVID-19. The V and J genes are TRBV6-6 and TRBJ1-2; perhaps TRBD1 as D (5 bases). The specimen sequenced was peripheral blood. CDR3 region: CASSYSNQGGYGYTF. As DNA, the CDR3 is TGTGCCAGCAGTTACTCGAATCAGGGAGGCTATGGCTACACCTTC.